The entry below gives a single TCR beta chain sequence along with its context. The data stem from a study of OX40 agonist ivuxolimab in advanced cancers. J lost 2 bases, V lost 1 base, and 22 bases had no gene match. Germline-derived CDR1 and CDR2 are SGDLS and YYNGEE. The CDR3 length is 21 residues. Profiling relied on immunoSEQ multiplex PCR, and the TCRdb table lists in-frame clones only, not all of them. In the table there are tens of thousands of clones, 85% to 90% of which are singletons. The TCR comes from an adult with an advanced solid tumor such as melanoma, head and neck, liver or kidney cancer. Sequencing used CD4+ or CD8+ T cells sorted from blood, obtained in a trial of the OX40 agonist ivuxolimab. This sequence joins TRBV9 and TRBJ2-3; 7 bases map to TRBD1. The CDR3 DNA reads TGTGCCAGCAGCGTATCATTGGCCACAGGGGTGTGGGGCCGGGACACAGATACGCAGTATTTT. This sequence encodes CASSVSLATGVWGRDTDTQYF.